This record covers a single T cell receptor (beta chain). Germline V CDR1 and CDR2: GTSNPN, SVGIG (reference sequence). Losses at the gene ends were 5 bases for V and 10 bases for J; bases not matched to a gene: 8. The CDR3 loop spans 13 amino acids. This PCR relied on a set of 60 Vbeta primers and 13 Jbeta primers. The authors' processing: The authors later counted roughly 76 million unique TCR beta chains, some 9.9 million of them shared. TCRdb's table, derived via immunoSEQ multiplex PCR, lists solely in-frame clones and lacks some. D and trimming come from the DNA, and the V and J calls and clone size come from that table. The sample lists about 65,000 clones, 55% to 65% occurring once. This sample was included in a study of cytomegalovirus exposure and HLA in healthy donors.

The specimen sequenced was PBMCs. The chain is built from TRBV30 and TRBJ1-6; 7 bases are shared with TRBD1. The clonotype originates from a man between 25 and 39 years old in good health and CMV-seronegative. CDR3 residues: CAWVRQGRSPLHF. Written as DNA, the CDR3 is TGTGCCTGGGTGAGACAGGGCCGGTCACCCCTCCACTTT. Full variable domain (missing parts from reference TRBV30 and TRBJ1-6): SQTIHQWPATLVQPVGSPLSLECTVEGTSNPNLYWYRQAAGRGLQLLFYSVGIGQISSEVPQNLSASRPQDRQFILSSKKLLLSDSGFYLCAWVRQGRSPLHFGNGTRLTVT.